The clone carrying this T cell receptor (beta chain) has just one count. These data are taken from a study of blood T cells in healthy people across ages. Through a sample-barcoded 5' primer and a J-beta primer mix, a second PCR was run for roughly 6 to 11 cycles. TCRdb called the 5' RACE reads again in MiXCR, with one record for every CDR3 protein. The sample holds roughly 1,800,000 distinct CDR3 sequences, roughly 50% seen once. Between the trimmed V and J ends, which lost 0 bases and 0 bases, there was a span of 12 bases. CDR1 and CDR2 from the germline V gene are LGHNA and YSLEER. CDR3 length equals 17 residues.

The chain joins TRBV4-3 to TRBJ1-5; D not certain. This receptor was taken from a woman between 35 and 50 years old in good health. The sequencing sample was made of blood. This CDR3 is CASSQDGPDYSNQPQHF. DNA for the CDR3: TGCGCCAGCAGCCAAGATGGGCCAGATTATAGCAATCAGCCCCAGCATTTT.